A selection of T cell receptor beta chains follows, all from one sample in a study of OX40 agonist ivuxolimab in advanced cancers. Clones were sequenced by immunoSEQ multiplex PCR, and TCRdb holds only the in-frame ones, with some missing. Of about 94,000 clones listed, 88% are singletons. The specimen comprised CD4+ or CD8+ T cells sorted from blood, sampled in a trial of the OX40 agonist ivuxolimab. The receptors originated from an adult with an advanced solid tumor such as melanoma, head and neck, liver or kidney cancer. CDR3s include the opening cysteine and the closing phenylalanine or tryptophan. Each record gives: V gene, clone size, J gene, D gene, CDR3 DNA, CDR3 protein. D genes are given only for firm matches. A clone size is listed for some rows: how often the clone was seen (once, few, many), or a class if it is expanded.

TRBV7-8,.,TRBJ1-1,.,TGTGCCAGCACCCCGCCATACCGGGTAGGAGGGAACACTGAAGCTTTCTTT,CASTPPYRVGGNTEAFF
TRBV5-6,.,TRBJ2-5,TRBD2,TGTGCCAGCAGCTTACCTAGCGGGGGTGAGACCCAGTACTTC,CASSLPSGGETQYF
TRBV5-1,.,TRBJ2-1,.,TGCGCCAGCAGCTTCGAGGGGCCTAACAATGAGCAGTTCTTC,CASSFEGPNNEQFF
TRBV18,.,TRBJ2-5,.,TGTGCCAGCTCACCAGACAGCGTTGGGACCCAGTACTTC,CASSPDSVGTQYF
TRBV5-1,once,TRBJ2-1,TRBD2,TGCGCCAGCAAGGGCAACAGCGGGGGGATCAATGAGCAGTTCTTC,CASKGNSGGINEQFF
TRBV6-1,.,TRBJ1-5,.,TGTGCCAGCTGGTGGACAGATGAACAGCCCCAGCATTTT,CASWWTDEQPQHF
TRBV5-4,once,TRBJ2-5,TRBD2,TGTGCCAGCAGCTTGGCGGGACTAGCGGCCCTCCCCGGGACCCAGTACTTC,CASSLAGLAALPGTQYF
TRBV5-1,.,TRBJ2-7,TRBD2,TGCGCCAGCAGCTTACTGACTAGCGGGAGCTCCTACGAGCAGTACTTC,CASSLLTSGSSYEQYF
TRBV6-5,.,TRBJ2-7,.,TGTGCCAGCAGTTACGAGGGGTCAGGCGAGCAGTACTTC,CASSYEGSGEQYF
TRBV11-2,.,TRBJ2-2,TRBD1,TGTGCCAGCAGTTTCAGGGGGTCGGGCACCGGGGAGCTGTTTTTT,CASSFRGSGTGELFF
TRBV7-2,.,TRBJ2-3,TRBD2,TGTGCCAGCAGTCCGGGGGGGAGCGCAGATACGCAGTATTTT,CASSPGGSADTQYF
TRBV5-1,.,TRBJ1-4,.,TGCGCCAGCAGCTTGGACAGGCCTAATGAAAAACTGTTTTTT,CASSLDRPNEKLFF
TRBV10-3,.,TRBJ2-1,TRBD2,TGTGCCATCAGTGGTAGCGGGGGGTACAATGAGCAGTTCTTC,CAISGSGGYNEQFF
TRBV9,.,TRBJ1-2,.,TGTGCCAGCAGCCCAACCGAAAACTATGGCTACACCTTC,CASSPTENYGYTF
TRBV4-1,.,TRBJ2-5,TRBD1,TGCGCCAGCAGCCAGGCCTCCGGGACAGGGAAGGAGACCCAGTACTTC,CASSQASGTGKETQYF
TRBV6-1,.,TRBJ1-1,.,TGTGCCAGCAGTGAAGCGCTTAGGGGGGGGGCCCGAGGTTTCTTT,CASSEALRGGARGFF
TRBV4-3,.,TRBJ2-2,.,TGCGCCAGTGCTTGGGACTCGCCCCCCGGGGAGCTGTTTTTT,CASAWDSPPGELFF
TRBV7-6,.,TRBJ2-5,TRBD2,TGTGCCAGCAGTCGAAATCCAAGTGGGGGGGGCCAAGAGACCCAGTACTTC,CASSRNPSGGGQETQYF
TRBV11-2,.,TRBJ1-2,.,TGTGCCAGCAGCCTACGGGGGGTCGATGGCTACACCTTC,CASSLRGVDGYTF
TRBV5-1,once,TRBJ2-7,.,TGCGCCAGCAGCATGGGATACCTCTACGAGCAGTACTTC,CASSMGYLYEQYF
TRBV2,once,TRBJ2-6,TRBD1,TGTGCCAGCAGCGGACAGGGGGCTACTGGGGCCAACGTCCTGACTTTC,CASSGQGATGANVLTF
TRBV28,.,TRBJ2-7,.,TGTGCCAGCAGGGCTCCGGGTCCCCCCTCCTACGAGCAGTACTTC,CASRAPGPPSYEQYF